This T cell receptor (beta chain) was captured by sequencing in a study of T cells in Graves' hyperthyroidism and ophthalmopathy (dated by TCRdb to between 2018 and 2020). With regard to the full study: Peripheral blood samples were taken at initial diagnosis, before any treatment was given. Following sampling, methimazole starting at 30 mg daily was given to hyperthyroidism patients, and high-dose intravenous methylprednisolone was given to ophthalmopathy patients. For training and testing, the 80 to 100 patients in the discovery cohort were randomly divided in a 7:3 ratio. An independent validation cohort of fewer than 20 hyperthyroidism patients and about 16 patients who later progressed to ophthalmopathy tested prospective prediction of ophthalmopathy. TCR V-J signatures able to tell the groups apart were searched for in a discovery cohort of 100 patients, of whom over 40 had Graves' ophthalmopathy and about 55 had stable Graves' hyperthyroidism. In more than 5 Graves' hyperthyroidism patients, the study also compared T-cell repertoires from thyroid tissue with T-cell repertoires from blood. The paper reports TCR Vbeta CDR3 sequencing of fewer than 150 peripheral blood samples: 43 ophthalmopathy, under 85 hyperthyroidism and roughly 17 progressor patients.

The germline V gene provides CDR1 KGHSH and CDR2 LQKENI. The V end loses 6 bases and the J end loses 0 bases, and a stretch of 10 bases separates them. The CDR3, from cysteine to phenylalanine, totals 14 residues. Of all the DNA, just the CDR3 is kept, 42 bases in frame from base 1. The TCR beta CDR3 regions were amplified from the RNA transcripts. The first round of RT-PCR for the TCR CDR3 was performed with the HTBI primer set and the Qiagen OneStep RT-PCR kit. A second multiplex PCR round built the libraries, followed by size selection and purification. Sequencing of the libraries was done on an Illumina HiSeq2000 using paired-end 100 bp reads. Turning to the authors' computational methods: SOAPnuke was used to process the raw data, throwing out any read that contained adapters or uncalled bases, had a mean Phred below 15, or lacked an exact constant-primer or identifier match. High-quality paired reads were merged with COPE v1.2.5, and unique nucleotide sequences were defined as clonotypes. MiTCR v1.1 was used to align the clonotypes against IMGT TRBV, TRBD and TRBJ reference segments. Only V-J combinations with frequency above 0.0001, covering 99.2% of repertoires, were analysed. The TCS score was defined as F50 (clonal expansion) divided by E x V (chaos), with BLOSUM62-based TCRdist calculated between CDR3 peptides within each V-J. Welch's t-statistics and random forest reduced around 510 V-J features to roughly 13, which were used in a naive Bayes classifier (R e1071). TCRdb passed the public sequencing reads through fastp at Q25 and MiXCR, retaining productive beta sequences. Each entry merges the rows of one CDR3 protein and shows their most common DNA and genes. These V and J calls originate from TCRdb's pipeline instead of the authors' own analysis. For this sample there are 380,000 or so distinct CDR3 sequences; approximately 14% appear just once. The ten largest clonotypes hold 20% to 25% of the sample.

Overall study outcomes, separate from this receptor: No statistical method was used to fix the sample size in advance, and group allocation was not hidden from the investigators. In validation, the model predicted progression to ophthalmopathy with over 65% sensitivity and roughly 72% specificity, a median of about 6 months before onset. A 13 V-J signature model separated ophthalmopathy from stable hyperthyroidism, with just over 85% sensitivity and roughly 82% specificity in cross-validation and 80%/75% in testing. Blood samples also contained most of the expanded thyroid clonotypes (frequency above 0.001), which suggests that blood repertoires may reflect thyroid immune responses.

Stable Graves' hyperthyroidism was defined as the absence of progression to ophthalmopathy over 18 months of follow-up. Hyperthyroidism patients were newly diagnosed, had a disease duration of under 2 months, and were aged 18 to 65 years. Exclusion was applied to patients with uncontrolled infections, other autoimmune diseases, pregnancy or lactation. Diagnoses relied on clinical symptoms, serum thyroxine and TRAb, thyroid ultrasound and orbital computed tomography. PBMCs were isolated from about 9 ml of fresh peripheral blood by Ficoll-Paque density gradient centrifugation. Trizol reagent was used to extract total RNA, and RNA quality was then checked on an Agilent 2100 Bioanalyzer. This clonotype showed up just a few times. This clone's antigen is unknown. No much larger clone is present one base from it, and per-base qualities are unavailable.

Source material: blood. The origin of this receptor is a woman aged 25 to 39 with Graves' hyperthyroidism. The V and J segments used are TRBV18 and TRBJ2-3; the D segment cannot be called with confidence. The bases read TGTGCCAGCTCGGACCAACCTAGCACAGATACGCAGTATTTT. Protein translation: CASSDQPSTDTQYF.